The rows below give T cell receptor beta chains drawn from one sample of a study of naive and memory T cell subsets. TCRdb recomputed calls from the UMI-ligation and nested PCR reads with MiXCR, one row per CDR3 protein. Among over 65,000 distinct CDR3 sequences, roughly 9.2% were seen once, and the ten largest hold less than 1.5%. Sequences were obtained from naive CD8+ T cells from blood. Source of these receptors: a human donor in good health. The CDR3 runs from the conserved cysteine through the conserved F or W. Each record gives: V gene, J gene, D gene, clone size, CDR3 protein, CDR3 DNA. D genes are given only for firm matches. Rows may omit the clone size; those that give it use once, few, many or a size class.

TRBV5-4	TRBJ2-1	TRBD2	-	CASSHKREIGNEQFF	TGTGCCAGCAGCCACAAGCGGGAGATTGGCAATGAGCAGTTCTTC
TRBV7-8	TRBJ1-2	-	-	CDSSQRTGKSYTF	TGTGACAGCAGCCAGAGAACCGGGAAGAGCTACACCTTC
TRBV18	TRBJ2-7	TRBD1	many	CASSPPGTGNKKQYF	TGTGCCAGCTCACCCCCCGGGACAGGGAATAAGAAGCAGTACTTC
TRBV6-4	TRBJ2-3	TRBD2	many	CASPVGLADTDTQYF	TGTGCCAGCCCGGTCGGACTAGCGGACACAGATACGCAGTATTTT
TRBV2	TRBJ2-3	-	-	CASPLLQGPDTQYF	TGTGCCAGCCCATTATTACAAGGACCCGATACGCAGTATTTT
TRBV7-9	TRBJ2-7	-	-	CASSGLSEQYF	TGTGCCAGCAGCGGACTCTCCGAGCAGTACTTC
TRBV28	TRBJ2-2	TRBD1	-	CASSPRQGWGELFF	TGTGCCAGCAGTCCCAGACAGGGCTGGGGGGAGCTGTTTTTT
TRBV3-1	TRBJ1-3	-	-	CASSQVAWGNSGNTIYF	TGTGCCAGCAGCCAAGTGGCTTGGGGGAACTCTGGAAACACCATATATTTT
TRBV5-4	TRBJ2-1	TRBD2	-	CASSLGLAPLHNEQFF	TGTGCCAGCAGCTTGGGACTAGCTCCCCTCCACAATGAGCAGTTCTTC
TRBV27	TRBJ2-2	TRBD2	many	CASGGAGELFF	TGTGCCAGCGGGGGGGCCGGGGAGCTGTTTTTT
TRBV7-9	TRBJ2-1	TRBD2	-	CASSHPGLANNEQFF	TGTGCCAGCAGCCATCCAGGACTAGCGAACAATGAGCAGTTCTTC
TRBV12-3/TRBV12-4	TRBJ1-2	-	-	CASFSGGYTF	TGTGCCAGCTTCTCGGGGGGCTACACCTTC
TRBV6-5	TRBJ2-5	TRBD1	-	CASIGQGGSQETQYF	TGTGCCAGCATCGGACAGGGTGGATCTCAAGAGACCCAGTACTTC
TRBV7-3	TRBJ1-1	TRBD1	many	CASSLRPGQGLNTEAFF	TGTGCCAGCAGCTTACGACCGGGACAGGGGTTGAACACTGAAGCTTTCTTT
TRBV19	TRBJ2-4	-	few	CASSIYRGPKNIQYF	TGTGCCAGTAGTATTTATCGGGGGCCCAAAAACATTCAGTACTTC
TRBV12-3/TRBV12-4	TRBJ2-1	TRBD2	-	CASSPGLAPEQFF	TGTGCCAGCAGTCCCGGACTAGCCCCTGAGCAGTTCTTC
TRBV11-2	TRBJ2-1	TRBD2	-	CASSLGPSGIYNEQFF	TGTGCCAGCAGCTTGGGCCCTAGCGGAATCTACAATGAGCAGTTCTTC
TRBV12-3/TRBV12-4	TRBJ2-3	TRBD2	-	CASSAGLVSRTDTQYF	TGTGCCAGCAGTGCCGGACTAGTCAGTAGGACAGATACGCAGTATTTT
TRBV9	TRBJ1-2	TRBD1	many	CASSDMEGQSNYGYTF	TGTGCCAGCAGCGATATGGAGGGACAGAGCAACTATGGCTACACCTTC
TRBV14	TRBJ1-1	-	-	CASSPEGVGSEAFF	TGTGCCAGCAGTCCCGAGGGGGTAGGATCTGAAGCTTTCTTT
TRBV14	TRBJ2-7	TRBD1	many	CASSIGQGYEQYF	TGTGCCAGCAGCATAGGACAGGGATACGAGCAGTACTTC
TRBV5-5	TRBJ2-3	TRBD2	-	CASSFGERDTDTQYF	TGTGCCAGCAGCTTCGGGGAGCGGGACACAGATACGCAGTATTTT
TRBV20-1	TRBJ2-7	TRBD2	many	CSARELAGESYEQYF	TGCAGTGCTAGGGAACTAGCGGGAGAATCTTACGAGCAGTACTTC
TRBV7-9	TRBJ2-7	-	many	CASSLVSTGAYEQYF	TGTGCCAGCAGCTTAGTGTCGACAGGAGCCTACGAGCAGTACTTC
TRBV6-5	TRBJ2-5	-	-	CASSYVRGQETQYF	TGTGCCAGCAGTTACGTCCGCGGACAAGAGACCCAGTACTTC
TRBV12-3/TRBV12-4	TRBJ1-4	TRBD1	-	CASSRWDRGGEKLFF	TGTGCCAGCAGCCGATGGGACAGGGGGGGTGAAAAACTGTTTTTT
TRBV12-3/TRBV12-4	TRBJ2-1	TRBD2	few	CASSLFDSGSEQFF	TGTGCCAGCAGTTTATTCGATAGCGGGAGTGAGCAGTTCTTC